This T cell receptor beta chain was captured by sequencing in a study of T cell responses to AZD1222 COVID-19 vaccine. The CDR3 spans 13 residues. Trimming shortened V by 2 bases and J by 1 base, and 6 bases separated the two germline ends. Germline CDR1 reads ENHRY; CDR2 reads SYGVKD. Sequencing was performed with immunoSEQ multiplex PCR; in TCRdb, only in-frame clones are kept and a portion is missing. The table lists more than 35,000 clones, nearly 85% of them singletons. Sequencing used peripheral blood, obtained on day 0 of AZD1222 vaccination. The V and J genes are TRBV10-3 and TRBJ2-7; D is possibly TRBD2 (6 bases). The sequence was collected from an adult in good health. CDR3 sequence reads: CAISEGTSYEQYF. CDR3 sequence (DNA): TGTGCCATCAGTGAGGGGACTTCCTACGAGCAGTACTTC.